What follows are 20 T cell receptor beta chains derived from one specimen sequenced in a study of shared clonotypes between healthy human individuals. Produced via immunoSEQ multiplex PCR; TCRdb's table is partial and in-frame only. The sample holds millions of clones, roughly 94% seen once. Sequencing input: naive CD4+ T cells sorted from blood. As to subset: CD45RA+ positively selected. Receptor source: a man in his late teens or twenties in good health.

The rearrangement joins TRBV4-2 to TRBJ1-2, with 8 bases lining up with TRBD1. V gave up 1 base and J gave up 6 bases; unmatched junction bases: 7. CDR1 is LGHNA, CDR2 YNFKEQ, per germline. This CDR3 comprises 15 residues. The CDR3 region is CASSQAWTGLDGYTF. The CDR3 bases are TGTGCCAGCAGCCAAGCGTGGACAGGGCTGGATGGCTACACCTTC.

Regarding this clone: One base away lies a much larger clone, so this may be a sequencing read error. Other DNA sequences in the sample encode the same CDR3. This rearrangement joins TRBV28 to TRBJ1-5; D remains ambiguous. The V and J ends lost 3 bases and 2 bases respectively, with 8 bases between them. Germline V CDR1 and CDR2: MDHEN, SYDVKM. CDR3 length: 14 amino acids. This CDR3 is CASSFGSGNQPQHF. In DNA, the CDR3 is TGTGCCAGCAGTTTCGGGTCGGGCAATCAGCCCCAGCATTTT.

This chain uses TRBV19 with TRBJ1-5, with 7 bases fitting TRBD1. There are 15 residues in the CDR3. V was pared by 9 bases and J by 0 bases, with 8 bases of the junction left unmatched. The germline gives CDR1 LNHDA, CDR2 SQIVND (reference sequence). The CDR3 loop is CASRDSGYSNQPQHF. The CDR3 DNA follows: TGTGCCAGCAGGGACAGCGGATATAGCAATCAGCCCCAGCATTTT.

V gene TRBV19 combines with J gene TRBJ1-2, with D tentatively TRBD1 (5 bases). V lost 9 bases and J 7 bases, leaving 21 bases between the germline ends. CDR1 is LNHDA and CDR2 is SQIVND in the germline V gene (reference sequence). This CDR3 has 14 amino acids. The CDR3: CASIRSQASRGYTF. The CDR3 DNA follows: TGTGCCAGCATAAGATCACAGGCGTCGCGTGGCTACACCTTC.

Details on this clone: Other DNA sequences in this specimen translate into the identical CDR3. This chain links TRBV5-1 with TRBJ2-7; D unclear. Germline V gene data show CDR1 as SGHRS and CDR2 as YFSETQ. The CDR3 is 15 amino acids. Trimming shortened V by 0 bases and J by 4 bases, and 14 bases separated the two germline ends. The DNA for the CDR3 is TGCGCCAGCAGCTTGGCCTTGGCAGGTGCGTACGAGCAGTACTTC. Its protein product is CASSLALAGAYEQYF.

The chain links TRBV10-3 to TRBJ2-7; D perhaps matches TRBD1 (5 bases). From germline, CDR1 is ENHRY and CDR2 SYGVKD. V was shortened by 6 bases and J by 5 bases, with 8 bases between the two germline ends. CDR3 length equals 11 residues. The CDR3: CAISQGDEQYF. The CDR3 region has the DNA TGTGCCATCAGCCAGGGCGACGAGCAGTACTTC.

V is TRBV10-3 and J is TRBJ2-1; 8 bases are shared with TRBD1. Unmatched junction bases numbered 6, after V lost 6 bases and J lost 8 bases. The CDR3 is 13 amino acids. CDR1 is ENHRY and CDR2 is SYGVKD in the germline V gene. The CDR3 here is CAIRTGEVDEQFF. The DNA for the CDR3 is TGTGCCATCAGGACAGGGGAGGTGGATGAGCAGTTCTTC.

The chain combines TRBV14 with TRBJ2-7; TRBD2 aligns across 8 bases. The CDR3 contains 13 residues. Germline assignment: CDR1 SGHDN and CDR2 FVKESK. J gave up 6 bases and V 4 bases, and 5 bases lay outside the gene matches. In DNA, the CDR3 is TGTGCCAGCAGCCGTACACGGGAGGGCGAGCAGTACTTC. Its protein product is CASSRTREGEQYF.

The rearrangement links TRBV7-9 to TRBJ1-4; possibly TRBD1 for D (5 bases). V dropped 5 bases and J dropped 8 bases, with 18 bases sitting between them. The germline V gene has CDR1 SEHNR and CDR2 FQNEAQ (reference sequence). This CDR3 has 15 residues. CDR3 nucleotides: TGTGCCAGCAGCCCGCGGGGCGCGGTGGGGGAAAAACTGTTTTTT. Translation gives CASSPRGAVGEKLFF.

The rearrangement joins TRBV18 to TRBJ1-1, with a possible D match to TRBD1 (5 bases). This CDR3 contains 15 residues. Germline CDR1 is KGHSH and CDR2 is LQKENI. V lost 4 bases, J lost 1 base, and 13 bases lay in between. CDR3: CASSHTTGQNTEAFF. As DNA, the CDR3 is TGTGCCAGCTCACACACTACAGGACAGAACACTGAAGCTTTCTTT. Full variable domain (missing parts from reference TRBV18 and TRBJ1-1): NAGVMQNPRHLVRRRGQEARLRCSPMKGHSHVYWYRQLPEEGLKFMVYLQKENIIDESGMPKERFSAEFPKEGPSILRIQQVVRGDSAAYFCASSHTTGQNTEAFFGQGTRLTVV.

This clone was detected only a few times. The genes are TRBV25-1 and TRBJ1-2; perhaps TRBD1 as D (5 bases). CDR1 MGHDK and CDR2 SYGVNS come from the germline V gene. Trimming left V 3 bases short and J 6 bases short, with 17 bases between. CDR3 length: 15 amino acids. The CDR3 protein is CASSDPTGGVNGYTF. CDR3 sequence (DNA): TGTGCCAGCAGTGATCCCACGGGGGGGGTAAATGGCTACACCTTC.

V and J are TRBV18 and TRBJ2-1; D might be TRBD1 (5 bases). Germline-derived CDR1 and CDR2 are KGHSH and LQKENI. V gave up 5 bases and J gave up 6 bases, with 17 bases separating them. There are 15 residues in the CDR3. The DNA of the CDR3 is TGTGCCAGCTCAACATACTTACAGGAAACCAATGAGCAGTTCTTC. This codes for CASSTYLQETNEQFF. The full variable domain, rest sourced from reference TRBV18 and TRBJ2-1, is NAGVMQNPRHLVRRRGQEARLRCSPMKGHSHVYWYRQLPEEGLKFMVYLQKENIIDESGMPKERFSAEFPKEGPSILRIQQVVRGDSAAYFCASSTYLQETNEQFFGPGTRLTVL.

V and J are TRBV2 and TRBJ1-4, with TRBD1 matching 11 bases. The CDR3 runs to 16 residues. CDR1 SNHLY and CDR2 FYNNEI come from the germline V gene. V gave up 6 bases and J gave up 4 bases; unmatched junction bases: 7. CDR3 in DNA: TGTGCCAGCAGCGGGGACAGGGGGGTCGGTAATGAAAAACTGTTTTTT. Encoded protein: CASSGDRGVGNEKLFF.

This clone was observed a single time. The sample contains more than one DNA sequence encoding this CDR3. The genes are TRBV19 and TRBJ1-1; D unresolved. CDR3 size: 11 residues. The V gene lost 7 bases and the J gene lost 0 bases, with 3 bases spanning the gap. Per germline, CDR1 LNHDA and CDR2 SQIVND (reference sequence). Here the CDR3 DNA reads TGTGCCAGTACGTTGAACACTGAAGCTTTCTTT. It translates to CASTLNTEAFF.

To note about this clone: Other DNA sequences in this specimen translate into the identical CDR3. The rearrangement links TRBV5-1 to TRBJ1-1, with 7 bases fitting TRBD1. Unmatched junction bases numbered 3, after V lost 4 bases and J lost 0 bases. From germline, CDR1 is SGHRS and CDR2 YFSETQ. The CDR3 extends over 14 amino acids. The CDR3 protein is CASSRDSLNTEAFF. The CDR3 DNA reads TGCGCCAGCAGCAGGGACAGCCTGAACACTGAAGCTTTCTTT.

The rearrangement uses TRBV6-6 and TRBJ2-7; the D is unclear. Germline V gene lookup returns CDR1 MNHNY and CDR2 SVGAGI (reference sequence). The CDR3 extends over 14 amino acids. V lost 7 bases to trimming and J lost 2 bases, with 15 bases between them. The CDR3 DNA sequence: TGTGCCAGCACCCACCACTTGGCGACCTACGAGCAGTACTTC. Residues: CASTHHLATYEQYF.

The V and J genes are TRBV11-2 and TRBJ2-1, with 9 positions matching TRBD2. The germline CDR1 and CDR2 sequences are SGHAT and FQNNGV. The CDR3 has 15 residues. V trimming: 0 bases; J trimming: 8 bases; junction bases outside the gene matches: 5. CDR3 DNA sequence: TGTGCCAGCAGCTTAGACCTAGCGGGGTTCCATGAGCAGTTCTTC. Translating gives CASSLDLAGFHEQFF.

The V gene is TRBV6-1, the J gene TRBJ1-4; 9 bases fit TRBD1. The CDR3 loop spans 15 amino acids. J gave up 5 bases and V 5 bases, and 6 bases lay outside the gene matches. Per the germline V gene, CDR1 is MNHNS and CDR2 is SASEGT. The CDR3 sequence is CASSTQGTGNEKLFF. DNA for the CDR3: TGTGCCAGCAGTACTCAGGGGACAGGGAATGAAAAACTGTTTTTT.

The chain combines TRBV6-5 with TRBJ2-5, with 7 bases matching TRBD2. The CDR3 is made up of 14 amino acids. With V trimmed by 10 bases and J by 2 bases, 10 bases remained unmatched. Germline V gene sequence: CDR1 MNHEY, CDR2 SVGAGI. Here the CDR3 DNA reads TGTGCCACCACAGCTGGGGGGGGACAAGAGACCCAGTACTTC. Its protein is CATTAGGGQETQYF.

This chain uses TRBV6-1 with TRBJ2-2; D possibly uses TRBD1 or TRBD2 (5 bases each). Trimming left V 3 bases short and J 0 bases short, with 14 bases between. The CDR3 is 17 amino acids. CDR1 and CDR2 (germline): MNHNS, SASEGT. The CDR3 is CASSESPGPANTGELFF. The CDR3 DNA reads TGTGCCAGCAGTGAGTCCCCGGGACCGGCGAACACCGGGGAGCTGTTTTTT.